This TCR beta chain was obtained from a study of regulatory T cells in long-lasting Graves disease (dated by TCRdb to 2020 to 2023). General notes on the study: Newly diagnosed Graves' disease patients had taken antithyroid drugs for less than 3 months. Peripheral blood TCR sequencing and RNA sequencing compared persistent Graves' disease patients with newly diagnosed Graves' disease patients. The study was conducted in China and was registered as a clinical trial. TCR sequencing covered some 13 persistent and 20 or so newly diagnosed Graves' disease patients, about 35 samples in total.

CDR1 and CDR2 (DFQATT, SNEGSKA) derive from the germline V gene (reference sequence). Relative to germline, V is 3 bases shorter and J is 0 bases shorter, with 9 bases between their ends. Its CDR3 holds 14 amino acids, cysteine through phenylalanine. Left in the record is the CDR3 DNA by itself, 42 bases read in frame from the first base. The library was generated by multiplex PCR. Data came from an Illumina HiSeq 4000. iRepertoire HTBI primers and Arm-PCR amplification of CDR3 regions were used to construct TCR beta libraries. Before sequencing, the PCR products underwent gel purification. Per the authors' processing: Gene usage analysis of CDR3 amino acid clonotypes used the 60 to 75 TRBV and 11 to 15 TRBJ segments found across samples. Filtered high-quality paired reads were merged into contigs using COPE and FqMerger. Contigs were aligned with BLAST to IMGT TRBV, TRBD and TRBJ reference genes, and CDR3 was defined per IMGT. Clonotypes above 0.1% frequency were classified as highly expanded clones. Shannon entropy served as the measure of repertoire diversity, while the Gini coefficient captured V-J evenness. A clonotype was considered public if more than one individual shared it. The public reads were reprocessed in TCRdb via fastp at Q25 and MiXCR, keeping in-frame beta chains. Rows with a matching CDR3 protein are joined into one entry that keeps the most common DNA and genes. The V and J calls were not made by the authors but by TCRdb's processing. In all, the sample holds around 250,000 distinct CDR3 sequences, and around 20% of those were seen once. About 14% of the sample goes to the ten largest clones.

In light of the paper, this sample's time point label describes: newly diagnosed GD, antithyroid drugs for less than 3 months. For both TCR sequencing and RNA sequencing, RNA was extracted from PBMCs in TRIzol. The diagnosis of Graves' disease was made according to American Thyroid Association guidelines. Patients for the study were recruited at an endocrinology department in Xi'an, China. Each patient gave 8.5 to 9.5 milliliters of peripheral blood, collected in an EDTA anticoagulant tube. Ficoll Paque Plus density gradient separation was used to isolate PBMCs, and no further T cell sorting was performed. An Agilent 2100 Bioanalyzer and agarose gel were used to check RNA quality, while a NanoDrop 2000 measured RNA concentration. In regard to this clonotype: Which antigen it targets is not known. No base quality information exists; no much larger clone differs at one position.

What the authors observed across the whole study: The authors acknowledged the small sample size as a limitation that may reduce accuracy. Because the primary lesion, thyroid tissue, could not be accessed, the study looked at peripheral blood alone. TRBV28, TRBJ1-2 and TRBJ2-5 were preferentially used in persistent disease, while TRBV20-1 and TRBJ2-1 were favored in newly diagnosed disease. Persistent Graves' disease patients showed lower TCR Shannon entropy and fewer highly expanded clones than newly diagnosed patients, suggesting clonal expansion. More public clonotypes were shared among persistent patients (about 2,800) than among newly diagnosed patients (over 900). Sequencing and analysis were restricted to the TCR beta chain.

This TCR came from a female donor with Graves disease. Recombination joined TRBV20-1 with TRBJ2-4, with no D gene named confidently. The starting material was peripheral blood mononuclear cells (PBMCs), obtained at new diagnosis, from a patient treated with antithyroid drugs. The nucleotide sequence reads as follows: TGCAGTGCTAGGCGCAAGCCAGCCAAAAACATTCAGTACTTC. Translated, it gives CSARRKPAKNIQYF.